This T cell receptor (beta chain) appears in the sequencing data of a study of T cell responses to AZD1222 COVID-19 vaccine. Notes on this clone: The antigen is not known.

Here immunoSEQ multiplex PCR was the method, and the copy in TCRdb shows in-frame clones only, minus some. This table holds some 90,000 clones, around nine tenths found once. Study conclusions and caveats: Across the whole spike, CD4 TCRs peaked at regions 160-218 and 743-854.

Germline CDR1 reads MNHEY; CDR2 reads SVGAGI. V lost 2 bases and J 0 bases, leaving 10 bases between the germline ends. The CDR3 length is 16 residues. This TCR derives from an adult in good health. The sample consisted of peripheral blood, taken on day 0 of AZD1222 vaccination. This rearrangement joins TRBV6-5 to TRBJ1-4; no clear D. CDR3 sequence reads: CASSYRRRTTNEKLFF. The CDR3 bases are TGTGCCAGCAGTTACCGTAGACGGACAACTAATGAAAAACTGTTTTTT.